These 2 T cell receptor beta chains originate from one sample sequenced in a study of T cell responses to AZD1222 COVID-19 vaccine (TCRdb year 2021). The time point label, as the study defines it: baseline before first vaccination. The library was produced with the immunoSEQ multiplex PCR assay. This immuneACCESS table, as held by TCRdb, lists in-frame sequences with V and J called but not all clones. Of the missing ones, under half trace to an unresolved V gene in checked studies; the others have no known cause. This sample gives around 140,000 clones in total; approximately 91% of them show up just once. The ten largest clones capture 6.3% of the sample. The specimen comprised peripheral blood, sampled on day 0 of AZD1222 vaccination. These receptors all stem from an adult in good health.

This chain links TRBV6-5 with TRBJ2-2; no clear D gene. This CDR3 has 15 amino acids. The V and J ends lost 6 bases and 1 base respectively, with 12 bases between them. Germline V gene sequence: CDR1 MNHEY, CDR2 SVGAGI. CDR3 in amino acids: CASRYHHRNTGELFF. The CDR3 DNA is TGTGCCAGCAGATATCACCACAGGAACACCGGGGAGCTGTTTTTT.

This rearrangement joins TRBV12-3 or TRBV12-4 to TRBJ1-4; no definite D call. Trimming pared 4 bases from V and 4 bases from J, leaving 1 base between. This CDR3 has 11 residues. In DNA form, the CDR3 reads TGTGCCAGCAGTTATAATGAAAAACTGTTTTTT. This sequence encodes CASSYNEKLFF.